A selection of T cell receptor beta chains follows, all from one sample in a study of T cells in Graves' hyperthyroidism and ophthalmopathy. TCRdb reanalysed the multiplex PCR reads using MiXCR and keeps one entry per CDR3 protein. The sample holds approximately 34,000 distinct CDR3 sequences, around 50% seen once. Sequenced material: blood. All receptors come from a middle-aged woman with Graves' ophthalmopathy. Each CDR3 is given with its conserved first and last residue. The D gene is left open where the match is weak. Clone sizes are given selectively: once, few, many, or a class where the clone is expanded.

>TRBJ1-1|many|-|TRBV6-5
TGTGCCAGCAGTCCCCCGACGGGTGAAGCTTTCTTT
CASSPPTGEAFF
>TRBJ2-7|-|-|TRBV12-3/TRBV12-4
TGTGCCAGCAGTGCCCGGGACACCTACGAGCAGTACTTC
CASSARDTYEQYF
>TRBJ1-3|many|-|TRBV12-3/TRBV12-4
TGTGCCAGCAACCTCTTAATACTTAGCTCTGGAAACACCATATATTTT
CASNLLILSSGNTIYF
>TRBJ2-1|-|-|TRBV10-3
TGTGCCATCAGTGAGTCACCAATGAGCTCCTACAATGAGCAGTTCTTC
CAISESPMSSYNEQFF
>TRBJ2-2|few|-|TRBV7-6
-
CASSLGETQYFGELFF
>TRBJ1-3|medium-sized|-|TRBV20-1
TGCAGTGCTAGAGACCGGAGCACCATATATTTT
CSARDRSTIYF
>TRBJ2-7|-|-|TRBV15
TGTGCCACCAGCAGGCCGATATTTGGGGAGCAGTACTTC
CATSRPIFGEQYF
>TRBJ2-1|many|-|TRBV5-5
TGTGCCAGCAGCTTGGGGGGTCCCTCCTACAATGAGCAGTTCTTC
CASSLGGPSYNEQFF
>TRBJ2-5|-|TRBD2|TRBV20-1
TGCAGTGCTCCTCGTACCGGACTAGCGGGAGGCATAGAGACCCAGTACTTC
CSAPRTGLAGGIETQYF
>TRBJ2-3|many|-|TRBV19
TGTGCCAGTAGTATTGGTCTAGCGGATACGCAGTATTTT
CASSIGLADTQYF
>TRBJ1-1|many|-|TRBV5-1
TGCGCCAGCTTCCCTTCGGAGGGGATTCCCTTGAACACTGAAGCTTTCTTT
CASFPSEGIPLNTEAFF
>TRBJ2-2|-|-|TRBV9
TGTGCCAGCAGCGTAGGAGGGGAGATGTTTTTT
CASSVGGEMFF
>TRBJ2-3|many|-|TRBV6-6
TGTGCCAGCAGTCGACTGAACCCCACAGATACGCAGTATTTT
CASSRLNPTDTQYF
>TRBJ1-6|-|TRBD1|TRBV19
TGTGCCAGTAGTTCCAACAGGGGGACACCCCTCCACTTT
CASSSNRGTPLHF
>TRBJ1-5|-|-|TRBV20-1
TGCAGTGCTACCCCCCGGGCGCGAGGGCGTCAGCCCCAGCATTTT
CSATPRARGRQPQHF
>TRBJ2-2|-|-|TRBV6-4
TGTGCCGGCAGTGAAGGGGAGTACACCGGGGAGCTGTTTTTT
CAGSEGEYTGELFF
>TRBJ2-4|-|TRBD2|TRBV9
TGTGCCAGCAGCGTAGGAAACCGGGAGGGCCTCTCGAAAAACATTCAGTACTTC
CASSVGNREGLSKNIQYF
>TRBJ2-2|few|TRBD2|TRBV5-1
TGCGCCAGCGGCCCAGCGGGAGACAGCGCCGGGGAGCTGTTTTTT
CASGPAGDSAGELFF
>TRBJ1-4|-|-|TRBV29-1
TGCAGCGTTCGGGATGAAAAACTGTTTTTT
CSVRDEKLFF
>TRBJ1-5|-|-|TRBV19
TGTGCCAGTAAGCCCCAGGGGACGGGCAATCAGCCCCAGCATTTT
CASKPQGTGNQPQHF
>TRBJ1-5|-|-|TRBV7-2
TGCGCCAGCAGCCAAAGGTACCAGGGAGTGCAGCCCCAGCATTTT
CASSQRYQGVQPQHF
>TRBJ2-2|many|TRBD2|TRBV12-3/TRBV12-4
TGTGCCAGCAGTTTCCCGACTAGCGGGAGGGCCGGGGAGCTGTTTTTT
CASSFPTSGRAGELFF
>TRBJ2-1|few|-|TRBV13
TGTGCCAGCAGCTTAGAGGGGGTTGCTGGAAACAATGAGCAGTTCTTC
CASSLEGVAGNNEQFF
>TRBJ1-1|-|-|TRBV29-1
TGCAGCGTTGGGGCCCGGGGCTACACTGAAGCTTTCTTT
CSVGARGYTEAFF
>TRBJ2-5|many|-|TRBV5-1
TGCGCCAGCAGCTTGGGGGTAGGCCTGGAGACCCAGTACTTC
CASSLGVGLETQYF
>TRBJ1-1|-|-|TRBV7-9
TGTGCCAGCCGCTTAGTAGCGGACACTGAAGCTTGCTTT
CASRLVADTEACF
>TRBJ2-7|-|TRBD1|TRBV7-3
TGTGCCAGCAGCTCAAGTGCGACAGGGGGCAACTCCTACGAGCAGTACTTC
CASSSSATGGNSYEQYF
>TRBJ2-2|many|TRBD2|TRBV2
TGTGCCAGCAGAGAACCGGGACTAGCGGGAGGGCCGGTCGGCGGGGAGCTGTTTTTT
CASREPGLAGGPVGGELFF
>TRBJ1-5|-|TRBD1|TRBV20-1
TGCAGTGCCCCTACTGGGACAGGCCACGGACAGCCCCAGCATTTT
CSAPTGTGHGQPQHF
>TRBJ2-1|-|TRBD2|TRBV10-3
TGTGCCATCAGTGCGGGGACTAGCGGAGCGGCTGAGCAGTTCTTC
CAISAGTSGAAEQFF
>TRBJ2-5|-|-|TRBV7-2
TGCGCCAGCAGCCAAGCCCCCACGGGGGGCCGGGAGATTCAAGAGACCCAGTACTTC
CASSQAPTGGREIQETQYF
>TRBJ2-5|once|-|TRBV20-1
TGCAGTGCCAGCAGTTTGGAGGGGTACCAAGAGACCCAGTACTTC
CSASSLEGYQETQYF
>TRBJ2-2|many|TRBD1|TRBV2
TGTGCCAGCAGTAAAAGACAGGGGGGCGGGGAGCTGTTTTTT
CASSKRQGGGELFF
>TRBJ2-1|many|TRBD2|TRBV7-2
TGTGCCAGCAGGGGGACTAGCGGGAGTATTTATGAGCAGTTCTTC
CASRGTSGSIYEQFF
>TRBJ2-1|medium-sized|-|TRBV24-1
TGTGCCACCAGTGCGGGGGTGGTAAACAATGAGCAGTTCTTC
CATSAGVVNNEQFF
>TRBJ1-2|-|-|TRBV19
TGTGCCAGTAGTATTCTAGCGGGAAACTATGGCTACACCTTC
CASSILAGNYGYTF
>TRBJ2-7|-|TRBD2|TRBV7-2
TGTGCCAGCAGCTTCGCGGGACTAGCGGGGGGCAACTCCTACGAGCAGTACTTC
CASSFAGLAGGNSYEQYF
>TRBJ2-5|-|-|TRBV2
TGTGCCAGCAGTGCTCCCGTAGGGGAGACCCAGTACTTC
CASSAPVGETQYF
>TRBJ1-1|many|-|TRBV13
TGTGCCAGCAGCTTTGCAGGTCAGGAGAACACTGAAGCTTTCTTT
CASSFAGQENTEAFF
>TRBJ2-5|many|-|TRBV5-5
TGTGCCAGCAGCTTAACCGGACAGTTAGTGGAGACCCAGTACTTC
CASSLTGQLVETQYF
>TRBJ1-1|-|TRBD1|TRBV7-9
TGTGCCAGCAGCCCGGGACAGGGAGAGACTGAAGCTTTCTTT
CASSPGQGETEAFF
>TRBJ2-1|few|TRBD2|TRBV24-1
TGTGCCACCAGTGATGGGGTGTCTAGCGGGAACTACAATGAGCAGTTCTTC
CATSDGVSSGNYNEQFF
>TRBJ2-1|once|TRBD2|TRBV7-8
TGTGCCAGCAGCCCAGAGGGACTAGCGGGTAACAATGAGCAGTTCTTC
CASSPEGLAGNNEQFF
>TRBJ2-7|-|-|TRBV15
TGTGCCACCAGCACGCCCCACAGTCCGGAAGAGCAGTACTTC
CATSTPHSPEEQYF
>TRBJ2-2|-|-|TRBV24-1
TGTGCCACCAGGGCAGGGACTAACACCGGGGAGCTGTTTTTT
CATRAGTNTGELFF
>TRBJ1-6|many|-|TRBV9
TGTGCCAGCAGCCCAGGGAGCTCCTATAATTCACCCCTCCACTTT
CASSPGSSYNSPLHF
>TRBJ2-1|-|-|TRBV20-1
TGCAGTGCAAGGACAGCCGAGGGCTACAATGAGCAGTTCTTC
CSARTAEGYNEQFF
>TRBJ2-1|many|-|TRBV5-1
TGCGCCAGCAGCCCACGTGGGGGAGGTTTCTCCTACAATGAGCAGTTCTTC
CASSPRGGGFSYNEQFF
>TRBJ2-1|few|-|TRBV30
TGTGCCTGGAACAGCCGGTCCTACAATGAGCAGTTCTTC
CAWNSRSYNEQFF
>TRBJ2-7|-|-|TRBV20-1
TGCAGTGCTAAAGATCGGTCTAGAGGGCTTGCCAGGTCCTACGAGCAGTACTTC
CSAKDRSRGLARSYEQYF
>TRBJ2-7|-|TRBD1|TRBV5-1
TGCGCCAGCAGCGAGGGGACAGACTACGAGCAGTACTTC
CASSEGTDYEQYF
>TRBJ2-7|once|TRBD1|TRBV19
TGTGCCAGCACTCACGGACAGGGGGCCAACGAGCAGTACTTC
CASTHGQGANEQYF
>TRBJ2-2|-|-|TRBV20-1
TGCAGTGCTTCATCCGGACACGTCACCGGGGAGCTGTTTTTT
CSASSGHVTGELFF
>TRBJ2-2|many|-|TRBV12-3/TRBV12-4
TGTGCCAGCAGACTCACCGGGGAGCTGTTTTTT
CASRLTGELFF
>TRBJ2-7|-|TRBD2|TRBV24-1
TGTGCCACCAGTGGGACTAGCGGGAGTTCCTACGAGCAGTACTTC
CATSGTSGSSYEQYF
>TRBJ2-1|few|TRBD1|TRBV18
TGTGCCAGCTCACCACCTTTGACAGGGAGCTCCTACAATGAGCAGTTCTTC
CASSPPLTGSSYNEQFF
>TRBJ2-3|-|-|TRBV5-5
TGTGCCAGCAGCTTGGAGGGGGTTGGCACAGATACGCAGTATTTT
CASSLEGVGTDTQYF